Listed here are 31 T cell receptor beta chains from one sample, sequenced in a study of T cell responses to AZD1222 COVID-19 vaccine. Profiled with immunoSEQ multiplex PCR; TCRdb holds only in-frame clones, not every one. The sample lists about 150,000 clones; 75% to 90% were seen once. Sequences were derived from peripheral blood, sampled on day 0 of AZD1222 vaccination. These TCRs come from an adult in good health.

About this clone: This sample includes further DNA sequences coding for the same CDR3. The CDR3 here is CASSLGGVNEKLFF. In DNA form, the CDR3 reads TGTGCCAGCAGCTTAGGAGGGGTTAATGAAAAACTGTTTTTT. The J gene is TRBJ1-4, the V gene TRBV28; tentatively, D is TRBD1 (5 bases). CDR3 length: 14 residues. V lost 6 bases to trimming and J lost 4 bases, with 12 bases between them. Germline V gene lookup returns CDR1 MDHEN and CDR2 SYDVKM.

Of note for this clone: Distinct nucleotide sequences in the sample also encode this CDR3. The chain couples TRBV5-1 to TRBJ1-3; D ambiguous. CDR1 SGHRS and CDR2 YFSETQ come from the germline V gene. V was cut by 0 bases and J by 0 bases, with 13 bases left in between. The CDR3 is made up of 17 amino acids. CDR3 sequence: CASSLGSGRGSGNTIYF. CDR3 nucleotide sequence: TGCGCCAGCAGCTTGGGATCGGGCCGCGGCTCTGGAAACACCATATATTTT.

The chain uses TRBV2 and TRBJ1-2; D is ambiguous. V lost 5 bases and J 1 base, leaving 11 bases between the germline ends. Germline values: CDR1 SNHLY, CDR2 FYNNEI. CDR3 length equals 14 residues. In nucleotides, the CDR3 is TGTGCCAGCAGTAGGACCGAGCTTAACTATGGCTACACCTTC. Protein: CASSRTELNYGYTF.

The CDR3 loop reads CASSVVGQGNTEAFF. The CDR3 DNA sequence: TGTGCCAGCAGCGTAGTCGGTCAGGGAAACACTGAAGCTTTCTTT. The chain has TRBV9 and TRBJ1-1, with a tentative D call TRBD1 (5 bases). The CDR3 covers 15 residues. The V gene's germline CDR1 is SGDLS and CDR2 YYNGEE. The V end lost 0 bases, the J end lost 2 bases, and 11 bases lay between the germline ends.

The chain is built from TRBV6-5 and TRBJ1-4; D not certain. Germline V gene sequence: CDR1 MNHEY, CDR2 SVGAGI. The length of the CDR3 is 14 residues. V dropped 0 bases and J dropped 8 bases, with 10 bases sitting between them. Here the CDR3 reads CASSYSPFGEKLFF. In DNA, the CDR3 is TGTGCCAGCAGTTACTCACCCTTTGGGGAAAAACTGTTTTTT.

The chain joins TRBV30 to TRBJ2-2; tentative D call: TRBD1 (6 bases). V lost 5 bases and J 3 bases, leaving 16 bases between the germline ends. Looked up from germline, CDR1 is GTSNPN and CDR2 is SVGIG (reference sequence). The length of the CDR3 is 15 residues. This chain's CDR3 is CAWGSGQGYTGELFF. The DNA for the CDR3 is TGTGCCTGGGGATCGGGCCAGGGGTACACCGGGGAGCTGTTTTTT.

V usage is TRBV4-2 and J usage is TRBJ1-1; D is possibly TRBD1 (6 bases). The CDR3 totals 12 residues. Germline V lookup: CDR1 LGHNA, CDR2 YNFKEQ. Trimming shortened V by 4 bases and J by 4 bases, and 7 bases separated the two germline ends. In nucleotides, the CDR3 is TGTGCCAGCAGCCGAGGGGGCACTGAAGCTTTCTTT. Translation: CASSRGGTEAFF.

In this sample, this clone turned up a few times. The V and J genes are TRBV29-1 and TRBJ1-1; 8 nucleotides line up with TRBD1. The V gene's germline CDR1 is SQVTM and CDR2 ANQGSEA. This CDR3 comprises 11 residues. Trimming cost V 4 bases and J 8 bases; bases outside gene matches: 3. The CDR3: CSVGGTGEAFF. The CDR3 DNA reads TGCAGCGTTGGCGGGACAGGAGAAGCTTTCTTT.

The chain links TRBV7-8 to TRBJ1-5, with no clear D. CDR1 SGHVS and CDR2 FQNEAQ come from the germline V gene. The CDR3 extends over 16 amino acids. The V gene lost 0 bases and the J gene lost 5 bases, with 14 bases spanning the gap. This CDR3 is CASSLARDPIYQPQHF. The CDR3 DNA is TGTGCCAGCAGCTTAGCCCGGGATCCCATTTATCAGCCCCAGCATTTT. Variable domain in full (rest from reference TRBV7-8 and TRBJ1-5): GAGVSQSPRYKVAKRGQDVALRCDPISGHVSLFWYQQALGQGPEFLTYFQNEAQLDKSGLPSDRFFAERPEGSVSTLKIQRTQQEDSAVYLCASSLARDPIYQPQHFGDGTRLSIL.

The chain links TRBV19 to TRBJ1-2; D gene unclear. Germline V CDR1 and CDR2: LNHDA, SQIVND (reference sequence). The V gene lost 3 bases and the J gene lost 8 bases, with 13 bases spanning the gap. The CDR3 contains 13 residues. DNA of the CDR3: TGTGCCAGTAGTATTACGGGATTCTCGGGCTACACCTTC. It encodes CASSITGFSGYTF. The whole variable domain, remainder taken from reference TRBV19 and TRBJ1-2, is DGGITQSPKYLFRKEGQNVTLSCEQNLNHDAMYWYRQDPGQGLRLIYYSQIVNDFQKGDIAEGYSVSREKKESFPLTVTSAQKNPTAFYLCASSITGFSGYTFGSGTRLTVV.

DNA for the CDR3: TGTGCCAGCAGTTTTATCTCTTACGAGCAGTACTTC. It codes for CASSFISYEQYF. The V gene is TRBV28, the J gene TRBJ2-7; D not resolved. This CDR3 spans 12 amino acids. Deletions cut 3 bases from V and 4 bases from J, with 7 bases between. Germline-derived CDR1 and CDR2 are MDHEN and SYDVKM.

The rearrangement joins TRBV6-6 to TRBJ1-1, with D unresolved. V dropped 2 bases and J dropped 0 bases, with 13 bases sitting between them. Germline CDR1 and CDR2: MNHNY and SVGAGI (reference sequence). The CDR3 contains 16 residues. The CDR3 DNA follows: TGTGCCAGCAGTTACACCCAGCGCCGCATGAACACTGAAGCTTTCTTT. It translates to CASSYTQRRMNTEAFF.

The chain combines TRBV27 with TRBJ1-1, with D unresolved. The CDR3 totals 13 residues. The germline V gene has CDR1 MNHEY and CDR2 SMNVEV (reference sequence). Trimming pared 6 bases from V and 6 bases from J, leaving 14 bases between. CDR3 coding DNA: TGTGCCAGCAGGCGGACCGAGGTATCTGAAGCTTTCTTT. It codes for CASRRTEVSEAFF.

The V call is TRBV27, the J call TRBJ2-5, with D tentatively TRBD1 (5 bases). The germline V gene has CDR1 MNHEY and CDR2 SMNVEV (reference sequence). The CDR3 extends over 13 amino acids. The germline V and J ends were trimmed by 2 bases and 7 bases, with 11 bases remaining between them. This CDR3 is CASSLQGSGTQYF. Written as DNA, the CDR3 is TGTGCCAGCAGTTTACAGGGTTCCGGGACCCAGTACTTC.

This clone was counted a few times. The gene calls are TRBV6-5 and TRBJ1-6; no definite D call. Germline V lookup: CDR1 MNHEY, CDR2 SVGAGI. Trimming removed 4 bases at V and 3 bases at J, with 10 bases between. The CDR3 covers 15 residues. The CDR3 loop is CASSFTQVYNSPLHF. For the CDR3, the DNA is TGTGCCAGCAGTTTCACCCAGGTCTATAATTCACCCCTCCACTTT.

The V and J genes are TRBV9 and TRBJ2-2; 8 bases map to TRBD1. The CDR3 loop spans 15 amino acids. J lost 6 bases, V lost 3 bases, and 7 bases had no gene match. In germline, CDR1 is SGDLS, CDR2 YYNGEE. CDR3 sequence reads: CASSGTGYGAGELFF. CDR3 sequence (DNA): TGTGCCAGCAGCGGGACAGGGTATGGGGCCGGGGAGCTGTTTTTT.

The chain employs TRBV6-4 and TRBJ2-3; the D is unclear. Germline V CDR1 and CDR2: MRHNA, SNTAGT. CDR3 length equals 15 residues. V lost 6 bases to trimming and J lost 1 base, with 14 bases between them. CDR3 residues: CASSDMGPRTDTQYF. The DNA for the CDR3 is TGTGCCAGCAGCGACATGGGTCCCCGCACAGATACGCAGTATTTT.

The chain carries TRBV10-1 and TRBJ2-1; 10 nucleotides align to TRBD1. This CDR3 spans 15 amino acids. With 3 bases clipped from V and 5 bases from J, the junction kept 4 bases outside the gene matches. CDR1 is WNHNN and CDR2 is SYGVQD in the germline V gene (reference sequence). For the CDR3, the DNA is TGCGCCAGCAGTGATGGGACAGGGGCCCACAATGAGCAGTTCTTC. Protein: CASSDGTGAHNEQFF.

J is TRBJ1-1 and V is TRBV24-1; no clear D. V dropped 4 bases and J dropped 4 bases, with 12 bases sitting between them. Per germline, CDR1 KGHDR and CDR2 SFDVKD. The CDR3 has 14 residues. CDR3 in DNA: TGTGCCACCAGTGAAGGGAGGGATGGCACTGAAGCTTTCTTT. This codes for CATSEGRDGTEAFF.

The rearrangement uses TRBV4-1 and TRBJ1-5, with D perhaps TRBD1 (5 bases). The V gene lost 0 bases and the J gene lost 6 bases, with 9 bases spanning the gap. Germline CDR1 MGHRA, CDR2 YSYEKL. The CDR3 spans 14 residues. CDR3 nucleotides: TGCGCCAGCAGCCAAGAAGGGGTAACTCAGCCCCAGCATTTT. As protein: CASSQEGVTQPQHF.

The chain recombines TRBV7-9 with TRBJ1-5, with D tentatively TRBD1 (6 bases). Trimming removed 2 bases at V and 2 bases at J, with 10 bases between. The CDR3 extends over 15 amino acids. Germline CDR1 and CDR2: SEHNR and FQNEAQ (reference sequence). The CDR3 here is CASSLWAGGNQPQHF. CDR3 in DNA: TGTGCCAGCAGCTTATGGGCAGGGGGCAATCAGCCCCAGCATTTT.

V usage is TRBV2 and J usage is TRBJ2-1; tentatively, D is TRBD1 (6 bases). The germline V gene encodes CDR1 SNHLY and CDR2 FYNNEI. This CDR3 is built from 13 residues. V gave up 5 bases and J gave up 4 bases, with 9 bases separating them. CDR3 nucleotide sequence: TGTGCCAGCAGTTCCACAGGGTACAATGAGCAGTTCTTC. Translating gives CASSSTGYNEQFF.

The chain combines TRBV27 with TRBJ1-2, with TRBD1 matching over 8 bases. The CDR3 sequence is 15 residues long. Trimming at V came to 5 bases and at J to 3 bases, leaving 8 bases not matched to a gene. The germline V gene has CDR1 MNHEY and CDR2 SMNVEV (reference sequence). The chain's CDR3 is CASSPGQGGDYGYTF. The CDR3 DNA is TGTGCCAGCAGTCCCGGACAGGGCGGTGACTATGGCTACACCTTC.

The chain combines TRBV5-1 with TRBJ1-6; 9 bases align to TRBD1. The CDR3 extends over 18 amino acids. Per the germline V gene, CDR1 is SGHRS and CDR2 is YFSETQ. V lost 1 base to trimming and J lost 5 bases; unmatched junction nucleotides: 10. The CDR3 loop is CASSLTPDRGLDNSPLHF. The DNA for the CDR3 is TGCGCCAGCAGCTTGACCCCGGACAGGGGACTAGATAATTCACCCCTCCACTTT.

The chain joins TRBV7-9 to TRBJ1-1; D remains ambiguous. The V gene lost 5 bases and the J gene lost 5 bases, with 12 bases spanning the gap. This CDR3 contains 13 residues. Germline CDR1 SEHNR, CDR2 FQNEAQ (reference sequence). CDR3 bases: TGTGCCAGCAGCCCAGTGGGATTAACTGAAGCTTTCTTT. It translates to CASSPVGLTEAFF.

As concerns this clone: The same CDR3 can be traced to other DNA sequences in this sample. The chain joins TRBV2 to TRBJ1-1; no firm D call. Trimming left V 5 bases short and J 5 bases short, with 9 bases between. The germline CDR1 and CDR2 sequences are SNHLY and FYNNEI. The CDR3 extends over 12 amino acids. The CDR3 coding sequence is TGTGCCAGCAGTCGTCTGGGGACTGAAGCTTTCTTT. Its protein product is CASSRLGTEAFF.

The CDR3 region is CASSPPRTNEKLFF. The CDR3 DNA is TGTGCCAGCAGTCCCCCCAGGACCAATGAAAAACTGTTTTTT. V gene TRBV28 combines with J gene TRBJ1-4; no firm D call. The CDR3 contains 14 residues. Germline lookup yields CDR1 MDHEN and CDR2 SYDVKM. Trimming removed 5 bases at V and 5 bases at J, with 12 bases between.

V gene TRBV5-6 combines with J gene TRBJ1-4; TRBD1 matches at 8 bases. This CDR3 spans 15 amino acids. V was pared by 0 bases and J by 7 bases, with 5 bases of the junction left unmatched. CDR1 is SGHDT and CDR2 is YYEEEE in the germline V gene. CDR3 DNA: TGTGCCAGCAGCTTGGCAGGGGGCGCGACTGAAAAACTGTTTTTT. Translation gives CASSLAGGATEKLFF.

This sequence joins TRBV5-1 and TRBJ2-1, with 16 bases matching TRBD2. The germline V gene has CDR1 SGHRS and CDR2 YFSETQ. The CDR3 is 19 residues long. V shed 0 bases, J shed 5 bases, and the junction held 8 bases outside the gene matches. The CDR3, as DNA: TGCGCCAGCAGCTTGGCGGGACTAGCGGGGGGGCCTTCTCACAATGAGCAGTTCTTC. Residues: CASSLAGLAGGPSHNEQFF.

The V and J genes are TRBV15 and TRBJ2-3, with 8 bases lining up with TRBD2. The CDR3 runs 17 residues. J lost 2 bases, V lost 1 base, and 8 bases had no gene match. Per germline, CDR1 LNHNV and CDR2 YYDKDF (reference sequence). CDR3: CATSRGSSGAFTDTQYF. DNA for the CDR3: TGTGCCACCAGCAGAGGAAGTAGCGGGGCCTTCACAGATACGCAGTATTTT.

V usage is TRBV6-5 and J usage is TRBJ1-1, with TRBD1 as a possible D gene (5 bases). From germline, CDR1 is MNHEY and CDR2 SVGAGI. The CDR3 is 15 residues long. V shed 6 bases and J shed 0 bases, with 14 bases lying between them. In DNA form, the CDR3 reads TGTGCCAGCAGGGGCCTTGGGACGGTGAACACTGAAGCTTTCTTT. Its protein product is CASRGLGTVNTEAFF.